This is a list of T cell receptor beta chains from one sample in a study of cytotoxic CD8 clonotypes in ibrutinib-treated CLL. Libraries were prepared by immunoSEQ multiplex PCR; TCRdb keeps only in-frame clonotypes and omits some of them. This table holds 12,000 or so clones, approximately 59% found once. This sample comprised PBMCs, obtained before ibrutinib treatment. Receptor source: a human donor with chronic lymphocytic leukemia. CDR3s include the opening cysteine and the closing phenylalanine or tryptophan.

TRBJ1-3,TRBV9,CASGGILSGNTIYF
TRBJ2-2,TRBV21-1,CASSRRDRGTGELFF
TRBJ2-5,TRBV7-9,CASSFSETQYF
TRBJ1-1,TRBV7-8,CASSLTTGRSTEAFF
TRBJ1-4,TRBV11-2,CASSPAPFEKLFF
TRBJ2-1,TRBV6-1,CASSDGQGARYNEQFF
TRBJ2-2,TRBV9,CASSVEAGGNTGELFF
TRBJ2-3,TRBV6-5,CASSYGAGERVSQYF
TRBJ1-4,TRBV19,CASSIFGGVTNEKLFF
TRBJ2-3,TRBV7-2,CASSVLAQGKDTQYF
TRBJ2-2,TRBV7-6,CASSTDRAPPGELFF
TRBJ1-2,TRBV30,CAWSKDGYTF
TRBJ2-7,TRBV19,CASSSTTGTPYEQYF
TRBJ1-5,TRBV6-1,CASSMTGQGTQPQHF
TRBJ2-3,TRBV19,CASSIAGGFVTDTQYF
TRBJ2-5,TRBV5-1,CASRSGGMEETQYF
TRBJ2-7,TRBV5-1,CASSSQGSSLSEQYF
TRBJ1-5,TRBV6-6,CASSYSTGGSQPQHF
TRBJ2-1,TRBV10-3,CAIRAGLAGYNEQFF
TRBJ1-2,TRBV11-2,CASSLDPSKGYTF
TRBJ2-2,TRBV19,CASSYRNGELFF
TRBJ2-7,TRBV4-1,CASSQVKVRGLYEQYF
TRBJ2-7,TRBV5-1,CASSLGGVRDEQYF
TRBJ1-4,TRBV7-2,CASSLVADEKLFF
TRBJ1-2,TRBV2,CASSPRRADYGYTF
TRBJ1-4,TRBV18,CASSQEYNEKLFF
TRBJ2-2,TRBV15,CATSRPGRGELFF
TRBJ2-5,TRBV7-6,CASSPSGLDGTQYF
TRBJ2-1,TRBV7-9,CASSLVSRGMYNEQFF
TRBJ2-2,TRBV5-1,CASSLVAAGGDTGELFF
TRBJ1-1,TRBV4-1,CASSQGPRSEEAFF
TRBJ1-1,TRBV2,CASGGQGFGEAFF
TRBJ1-2,TRBV7-3,CASSPQRGNSYGYTF
TRBJ2-6,TRBV14,CASRGSGGGANVLTF
TRBJ2-7,TRBV6-5,CASAGILAYEQYF
TRBJ2-1,TRBV4-1,CASSQDWGSQFF
TRBJ2-1,TRBV13,CASSLGFTSGGSQFF
TRBJ2-2,TRBV13,CASAGRTTANTGELFF
TRBJ2-7,TRBV7-9,CASSLRVTRDEQYF
TRBJ2-7,TRBV19,CASSRGGQGTATYEQYF
TRBJ2-3,TRBV18,CASSPGLSDTQYF
TRBJ2-7,TRBV6-1,CASIGVSFGYEQYF
TRBJ2-7,TRBV6-1,CASKDGNSYEQYF
TRBJ2-5,TRBV4-1,CASSQRLVHRTGETQYF